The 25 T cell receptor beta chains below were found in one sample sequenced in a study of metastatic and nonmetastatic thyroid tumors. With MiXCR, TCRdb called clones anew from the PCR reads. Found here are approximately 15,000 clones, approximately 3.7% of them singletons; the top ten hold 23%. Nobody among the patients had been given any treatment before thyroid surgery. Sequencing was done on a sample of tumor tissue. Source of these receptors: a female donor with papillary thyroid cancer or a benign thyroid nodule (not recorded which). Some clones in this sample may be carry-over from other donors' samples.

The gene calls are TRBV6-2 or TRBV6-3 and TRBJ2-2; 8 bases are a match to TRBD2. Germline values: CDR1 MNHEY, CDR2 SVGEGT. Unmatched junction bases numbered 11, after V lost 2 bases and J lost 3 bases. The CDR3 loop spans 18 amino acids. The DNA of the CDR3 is TGTGCCAGCAGTTACGCGGGTCCAGCGGGGGCACACACCGGGGAGCTGTTTTTT. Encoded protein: CASSYAGPAGAHTGELFF.

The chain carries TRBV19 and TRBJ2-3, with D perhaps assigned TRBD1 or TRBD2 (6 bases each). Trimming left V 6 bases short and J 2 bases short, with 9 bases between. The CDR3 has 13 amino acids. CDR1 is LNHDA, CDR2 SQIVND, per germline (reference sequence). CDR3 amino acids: CASRRGATDTQYF. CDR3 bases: TGTGCCAGTAGGAGGGGGGCCACAGATACGCAGTATTTT.

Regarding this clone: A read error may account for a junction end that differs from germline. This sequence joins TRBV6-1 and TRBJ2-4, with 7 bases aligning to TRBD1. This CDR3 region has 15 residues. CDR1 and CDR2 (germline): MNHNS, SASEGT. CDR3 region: CASSEGDGTAILVNF. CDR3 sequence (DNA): TGTGCCAGCAGTGAGGGAGATGGGACAGCGATATTAGTGAACTTC.

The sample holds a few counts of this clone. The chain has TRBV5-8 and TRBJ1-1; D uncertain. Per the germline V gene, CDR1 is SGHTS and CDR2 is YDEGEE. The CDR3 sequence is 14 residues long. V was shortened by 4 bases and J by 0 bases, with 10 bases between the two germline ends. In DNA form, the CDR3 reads TGTGCCAGCAGCCTCCCCGGGCTGAACACTGAAGCTTTCTTT. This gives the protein CASSLPGLNTEAFF.

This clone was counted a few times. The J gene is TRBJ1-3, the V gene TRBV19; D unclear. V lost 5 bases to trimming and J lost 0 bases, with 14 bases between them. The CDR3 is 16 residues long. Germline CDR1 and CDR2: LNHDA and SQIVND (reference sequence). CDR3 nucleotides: TGTGCCAGTAGTTTAGTCAGTTACAGCTCTGGAAACACCATATATTTT. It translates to CASSLVSYSSGNTIYF.

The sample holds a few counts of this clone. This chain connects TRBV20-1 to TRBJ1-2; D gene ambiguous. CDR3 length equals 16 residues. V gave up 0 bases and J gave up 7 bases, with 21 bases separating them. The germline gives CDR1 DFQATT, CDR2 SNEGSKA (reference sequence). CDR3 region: CSARDLREPYYFGYTF. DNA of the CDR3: TGCAGTGCTAGAGATCTAAGGGAGCCCTACTATTTTGGCTACACCTTC.

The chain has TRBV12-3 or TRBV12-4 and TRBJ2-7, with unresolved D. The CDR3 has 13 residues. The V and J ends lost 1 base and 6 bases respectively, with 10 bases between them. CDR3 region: CASSLGGSSEQYF. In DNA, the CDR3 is TGTGCCAGCAGTTTAGGGGGTAGTTCCGAGCAGTACTTC.

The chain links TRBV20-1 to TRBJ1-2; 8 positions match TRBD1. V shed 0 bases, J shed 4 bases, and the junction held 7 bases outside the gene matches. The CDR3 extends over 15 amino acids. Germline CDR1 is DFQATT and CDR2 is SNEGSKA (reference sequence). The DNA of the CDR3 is TGCAGTGCTAGAGATTCCCAGGGGGCGTTCTATGGCTACACCTTC. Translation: CSARDSQGAFYGYTF.

The CDR3 DNA sequence: TGTGCCAGCAGTTATTTTGGGACAGGGGCAGGGGGTTCAAATGAGCAGTTCTTC. The encoded protein is CASSYFGTGAGGSNEQFF. The genes are TRBV28 and TRBJ2-1, with TRBD1 matching over 10 bases. The CDR3 consists of 18 residues. V trimming: 4 bases; J trimming: 7 bases; junction bases outside the gene matches: 16. CDR1 MDHEN and CDR2 SYDVKM come from the germline V gene. Together with reference TRBV28 and TRBJ2-1, the CDR3 gives the full variable domain: DVKVTQSSRYLVKRTGEKVFLECVQDMDHENMFWYRQDPGLGLRLIYFSYDVKMKEKGDIPEGYSVSREKKERFSLILESASTNQTSMYLCASSYFGTGAGGSNEQFFGPGTRLTVL.

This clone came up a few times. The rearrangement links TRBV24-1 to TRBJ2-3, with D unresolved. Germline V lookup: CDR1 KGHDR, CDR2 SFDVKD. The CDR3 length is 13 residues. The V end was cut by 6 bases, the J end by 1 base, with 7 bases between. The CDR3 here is CATSLARTDTQYF. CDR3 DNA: TGTGCCACCAGTTTGGCCCGCACAGATACGCAGTATTTT.

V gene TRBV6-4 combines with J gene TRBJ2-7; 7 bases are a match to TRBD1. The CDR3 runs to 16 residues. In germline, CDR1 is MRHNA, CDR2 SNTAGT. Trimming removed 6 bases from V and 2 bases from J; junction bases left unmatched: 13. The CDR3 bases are TGTGCCAGCAGCCTCGACAGGGCTGGTTTCGCCTACGAGCAGTACTTC. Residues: CASSLDRAGFAYEQYF.

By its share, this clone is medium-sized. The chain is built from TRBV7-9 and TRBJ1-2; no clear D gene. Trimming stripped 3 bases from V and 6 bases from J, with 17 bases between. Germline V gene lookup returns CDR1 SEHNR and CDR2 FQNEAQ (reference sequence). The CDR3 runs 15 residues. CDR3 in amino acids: CASSFETLGIDGYTF. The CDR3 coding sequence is TGTGCCAGCAGCTTTGAAACTTTAGGGATCGATGGCTACACCTTC.

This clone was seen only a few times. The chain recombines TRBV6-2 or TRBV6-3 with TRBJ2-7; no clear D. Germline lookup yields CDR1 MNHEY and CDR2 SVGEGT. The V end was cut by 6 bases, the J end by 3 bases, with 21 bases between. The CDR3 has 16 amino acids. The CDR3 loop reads CASRVGGRLNGYEQYF. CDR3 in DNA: TGTGCCAGCAGGGTCGGCGGACGTTTAAATGGCTACGAGCAGTACTTC.

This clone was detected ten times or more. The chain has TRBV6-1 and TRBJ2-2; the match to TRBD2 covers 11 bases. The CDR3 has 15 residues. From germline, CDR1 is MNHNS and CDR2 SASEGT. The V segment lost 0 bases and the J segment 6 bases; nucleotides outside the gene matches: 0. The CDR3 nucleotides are TGTGCCAGCAGTGAAGCTAGCGGGAGGGCCGGGGAGCTGTTTTTT. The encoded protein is CASSEASGRAGELFF.

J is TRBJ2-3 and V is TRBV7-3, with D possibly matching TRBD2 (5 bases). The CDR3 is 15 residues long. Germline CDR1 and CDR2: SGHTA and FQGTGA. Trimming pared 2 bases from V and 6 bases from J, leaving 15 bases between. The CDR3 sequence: CASSLVLGQADTQYF. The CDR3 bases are TGTGCCAGCAGCTTAGTACTAGGTCAAGCCGATACGCAGTATTTT.

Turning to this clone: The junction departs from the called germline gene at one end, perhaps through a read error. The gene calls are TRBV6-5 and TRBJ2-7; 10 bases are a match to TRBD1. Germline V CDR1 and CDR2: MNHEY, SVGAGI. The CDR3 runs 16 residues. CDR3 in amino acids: CASIYQMGQGPYEQYF. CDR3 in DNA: TGTGCCAGCATTTACCAAATGGGACAGGGGCCCTACGAGCAGTACTTC.

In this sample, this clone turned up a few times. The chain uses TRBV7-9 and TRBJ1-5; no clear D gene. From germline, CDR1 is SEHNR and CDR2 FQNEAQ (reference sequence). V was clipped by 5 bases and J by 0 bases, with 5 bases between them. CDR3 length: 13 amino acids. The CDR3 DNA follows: TGTGCCAGCAGCCTCCATAGCAATCAGCCCCAGCATTTT. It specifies CASSLHSNQPQHF.

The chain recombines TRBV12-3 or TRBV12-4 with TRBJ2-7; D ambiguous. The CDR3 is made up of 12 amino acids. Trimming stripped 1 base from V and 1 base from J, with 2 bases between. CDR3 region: CASSLDSYEQYF. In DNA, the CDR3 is TGTGCCAGCAGTTTAGATTCCTACGAGCAGTACTTC.

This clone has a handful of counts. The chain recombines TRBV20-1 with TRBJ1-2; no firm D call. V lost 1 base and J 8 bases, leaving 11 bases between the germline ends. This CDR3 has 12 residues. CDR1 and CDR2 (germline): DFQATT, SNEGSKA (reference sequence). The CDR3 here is CSARGSFGGYTF. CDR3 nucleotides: TGCAGTGCTAGAGGCAGCTTCGGGGGCTACACCTTC.

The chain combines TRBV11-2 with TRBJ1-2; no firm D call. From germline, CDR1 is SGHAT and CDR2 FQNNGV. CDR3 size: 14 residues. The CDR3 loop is CVGSGEARSYGYTF. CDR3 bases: TGTGTCGGCAGCGGAGAGGCCAGGAGCTATGGCTACACCTTC.

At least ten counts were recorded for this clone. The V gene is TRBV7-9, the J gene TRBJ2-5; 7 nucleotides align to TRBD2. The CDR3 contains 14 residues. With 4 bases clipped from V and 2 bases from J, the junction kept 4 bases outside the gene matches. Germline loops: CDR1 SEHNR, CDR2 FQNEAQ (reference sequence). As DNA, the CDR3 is TGTGCCAGCAGCTCGGGGAGGGGTCAAGAGACCCAGTACTTC. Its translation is CASSSGRGQETQYF. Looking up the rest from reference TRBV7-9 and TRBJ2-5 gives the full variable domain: DTGVSQNPRHKITKRGQNVTFRCDPISEHNRLYWYRQTLGQGPEFLTYFQNEAQLEKSRLLSDRFSAERPKGSFSTLEIQRTEQGDSAMYLCASSSGRGQETQYFGPGTRLLVL.

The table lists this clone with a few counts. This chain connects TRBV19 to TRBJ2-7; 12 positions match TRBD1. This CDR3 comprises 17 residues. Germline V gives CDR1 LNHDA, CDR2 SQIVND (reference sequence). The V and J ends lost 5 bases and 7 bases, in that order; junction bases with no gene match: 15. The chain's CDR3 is CASSGNRDRGPQGEQYF. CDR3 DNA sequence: TGTGCCAGTAGTGGAAACCGGGACAGGGGGCCTCAGGGTGAGCAGTACTTC.

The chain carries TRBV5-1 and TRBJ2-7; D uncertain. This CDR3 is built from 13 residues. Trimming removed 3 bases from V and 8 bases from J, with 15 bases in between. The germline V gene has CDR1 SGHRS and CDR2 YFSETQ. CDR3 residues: CASSSRTGWKQYF. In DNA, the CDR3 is TGCGCCAGCAGCTCGCGGACCGGGTGGAAGCAGTACTTC.

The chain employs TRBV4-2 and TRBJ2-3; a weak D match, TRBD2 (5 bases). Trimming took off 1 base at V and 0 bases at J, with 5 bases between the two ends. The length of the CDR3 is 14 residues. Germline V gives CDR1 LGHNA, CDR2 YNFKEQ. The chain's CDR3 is CASSQGTSTDTQYF. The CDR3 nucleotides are TGTGCCAGCAGCCAAGGGACTAGCACAGATACGCAGTATTTT.

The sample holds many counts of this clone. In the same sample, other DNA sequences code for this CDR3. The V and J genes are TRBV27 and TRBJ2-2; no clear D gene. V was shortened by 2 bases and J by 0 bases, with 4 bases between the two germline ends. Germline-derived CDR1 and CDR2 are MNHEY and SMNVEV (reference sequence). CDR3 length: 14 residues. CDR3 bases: TGTGCCAGCAGTTTAACAGCGAACACCGGGGAGCTGTTTTTT. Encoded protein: CASSLTANTGELFF.